This entry features one T cell receptor beta chain sequence. This sample is drawn from a study of T cells in Graves' hyperthyroidism and ophthalmopathy. Amplified TCR beta CDR3 regions derived from RNA transcripts. TCR CDR3 underwent first-round RT-PCR with the HTBI primer set. Using its own MiXCR run on the multiplex PCR reads, TCRdb lists one record per CDR3 protein. The sample shows approximately 400,000 distinct CDR3 sequences, over 12% of them seen only once. The sample was blood. The sequence derives from a man aged 45-60 years with Graves' ophthalmopathy.

CDR3: CASSRDQKRLEQYF. Here the CDR3 DNA reads TGTGCCAGCAGTCGGGACCAAAAACGCCTCGAGCAGTACTTC. The chain links TRBV12-3 or TRBV12-4 to TRBJ2-7; the D gene could be TRBD1 or TRBD2 (5 bases each). CDR3 size: 14 residues. Trimming removed 5 bases at V and 6 bases at J, with 17 bases between.